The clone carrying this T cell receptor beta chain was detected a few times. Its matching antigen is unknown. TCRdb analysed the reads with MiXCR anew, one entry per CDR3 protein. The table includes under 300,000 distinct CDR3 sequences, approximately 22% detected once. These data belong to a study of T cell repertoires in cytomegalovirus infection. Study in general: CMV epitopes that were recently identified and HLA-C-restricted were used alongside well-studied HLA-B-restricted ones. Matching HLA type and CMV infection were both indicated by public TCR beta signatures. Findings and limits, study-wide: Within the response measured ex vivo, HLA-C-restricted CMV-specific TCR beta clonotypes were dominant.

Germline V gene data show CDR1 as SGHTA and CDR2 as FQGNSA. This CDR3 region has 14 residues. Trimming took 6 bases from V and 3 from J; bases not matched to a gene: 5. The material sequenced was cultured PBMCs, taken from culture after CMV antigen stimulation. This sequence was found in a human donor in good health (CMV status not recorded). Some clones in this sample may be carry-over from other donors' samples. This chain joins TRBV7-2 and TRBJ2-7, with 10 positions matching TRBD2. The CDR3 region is CASSILAGIYEQYF. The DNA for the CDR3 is TGTGCCAGCAGTATACTAGCGGGAATCTACGAGCAGTACTTC.